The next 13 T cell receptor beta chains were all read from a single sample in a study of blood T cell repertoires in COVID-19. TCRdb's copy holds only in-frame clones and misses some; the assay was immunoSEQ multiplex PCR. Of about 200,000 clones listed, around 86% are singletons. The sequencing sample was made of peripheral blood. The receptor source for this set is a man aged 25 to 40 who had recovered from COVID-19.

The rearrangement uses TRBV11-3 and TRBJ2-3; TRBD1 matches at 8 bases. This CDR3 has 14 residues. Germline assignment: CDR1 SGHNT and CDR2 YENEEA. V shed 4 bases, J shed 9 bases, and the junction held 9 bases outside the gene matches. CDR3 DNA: TGTGCCAGCAGCTCTGGACAGGGTGTGGACACGCAGTATTTT. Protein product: CASSSGQGVDTQYF.

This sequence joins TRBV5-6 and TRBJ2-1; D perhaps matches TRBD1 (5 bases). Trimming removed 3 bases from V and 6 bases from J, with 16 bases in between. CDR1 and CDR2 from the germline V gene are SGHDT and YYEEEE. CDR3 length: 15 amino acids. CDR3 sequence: CASSYRSPDPNEQFF. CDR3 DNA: TGTGCCAGCAGCTACAGGTCCCCCGACCCCAATGAGCAGTTCTTC.

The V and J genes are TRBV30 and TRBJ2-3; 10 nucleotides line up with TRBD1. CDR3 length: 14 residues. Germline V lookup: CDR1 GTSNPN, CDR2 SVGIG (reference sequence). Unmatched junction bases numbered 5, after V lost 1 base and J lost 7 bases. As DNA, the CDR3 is TGTGCCTGGAGTGGGACAGGGGGTGGGAATACGCAGTATTTT. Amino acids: CAWSGTGGGNTQYF.

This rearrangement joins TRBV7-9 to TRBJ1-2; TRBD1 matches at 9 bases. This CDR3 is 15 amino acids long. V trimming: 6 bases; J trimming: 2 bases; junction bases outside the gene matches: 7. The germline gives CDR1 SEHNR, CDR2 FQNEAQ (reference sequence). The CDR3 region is CASSSTGGLNYGYTF. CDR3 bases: TGTGCCAGCAGTTCGACAGGGGGGCTCAACTATGGCTACACCTTC.

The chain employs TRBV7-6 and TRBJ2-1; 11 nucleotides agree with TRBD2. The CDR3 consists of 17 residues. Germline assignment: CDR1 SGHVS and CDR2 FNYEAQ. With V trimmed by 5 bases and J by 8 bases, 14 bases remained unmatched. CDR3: CASSLSGGVFRYDEQFF. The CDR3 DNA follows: TGTGCCAGCAGCCTTAGCGGGGGGGTTTTTCGGTACGATGAGCAGTTCTTC.

The CDR3 DNA reads TGTGCCAGCAGCCGAACCGGGACAGGGTTTTACGAGCAGTACTTC. Its protein is CASSRTGTGFYEQYF. The chain uses TRBV7-8 and TRBJ2-7, with 9 bases identical to TRBD1. Looked up from germline, CDR1 is SGHVS and CDR2 is FQNEAQ. The CDR3 is made up of 15 amino acids. J gave up 4 bases and V 5 bases, and 9 bases lay outside the gene matches.

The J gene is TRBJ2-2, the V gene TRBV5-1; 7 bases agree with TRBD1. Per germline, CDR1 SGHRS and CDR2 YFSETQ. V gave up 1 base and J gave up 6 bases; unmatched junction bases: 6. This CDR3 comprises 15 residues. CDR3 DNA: TGCGCCAGCAGCTTGAAGGGGGCAGAGGCCGGGGAGCTGTTTTTT. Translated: CASSLKGAEAGELFF.

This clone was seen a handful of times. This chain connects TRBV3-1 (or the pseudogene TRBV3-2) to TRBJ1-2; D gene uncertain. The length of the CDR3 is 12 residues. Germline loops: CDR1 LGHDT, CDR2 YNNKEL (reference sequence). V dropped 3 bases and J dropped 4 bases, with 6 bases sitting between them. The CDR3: CASSHSAYGYTF. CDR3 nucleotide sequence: TGTGCCAGCAGCCACAGTGCCTATGGCTACACCTTC.

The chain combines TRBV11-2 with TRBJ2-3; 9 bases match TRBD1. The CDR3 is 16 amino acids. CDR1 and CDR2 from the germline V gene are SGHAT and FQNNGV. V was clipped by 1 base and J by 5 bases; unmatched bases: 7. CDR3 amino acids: CASSLVRGQGVDTQYF. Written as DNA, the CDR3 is TGTGCCAGCAGCTTAGTACGGGGACAGGGTGTAGATACGCAGTATTTT. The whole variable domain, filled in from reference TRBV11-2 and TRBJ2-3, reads EAGVAQSPRYKIIEKRQSVAFWCNPISGHATLYWYQQILGQGPKLLIQFQNNGVVDDSQLPKDRFSAERLKGVDSTLKIQPAKLEDSAVYLCASSLVRGQGVDTQYFGPGTRLTVL.

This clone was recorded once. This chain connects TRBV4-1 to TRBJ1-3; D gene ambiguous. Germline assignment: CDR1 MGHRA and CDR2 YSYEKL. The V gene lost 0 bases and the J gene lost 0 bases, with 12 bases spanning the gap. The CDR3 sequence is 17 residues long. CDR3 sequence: CASSQEGVGVSGNTIYF. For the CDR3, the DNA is TGCGCCAGCAGCCAAGAAGGAGTCGGGGTCTCTGGAAACACCATATATTTT.

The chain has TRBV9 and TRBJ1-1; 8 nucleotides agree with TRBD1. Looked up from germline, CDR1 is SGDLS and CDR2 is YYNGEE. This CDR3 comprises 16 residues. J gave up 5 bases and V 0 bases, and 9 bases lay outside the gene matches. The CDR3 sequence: CASSVGAGGLWTEAFF. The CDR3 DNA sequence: TGTGCCAGCAGCGTAGGCGCAGGGGGCTTGTGGACTGAAGCTTTCTTT. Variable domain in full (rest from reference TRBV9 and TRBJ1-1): DSGVTQTPKHLITATGQRVTLRCSPRSGDLSVYWYQQSLDQGLQFLIQYYNGEERAKGNILERFSAQQFPDLHSELNLSSLELGDSALYFCASSVGAGGLWTEAFFGQGTRLTVV.

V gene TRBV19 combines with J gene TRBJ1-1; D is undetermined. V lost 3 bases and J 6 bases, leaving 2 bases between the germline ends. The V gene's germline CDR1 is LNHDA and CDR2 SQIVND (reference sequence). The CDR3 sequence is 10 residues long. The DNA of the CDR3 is TGTGCCAGTAGTATCTCTGAAGCTTTCTTT. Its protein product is CASSISEAFF.

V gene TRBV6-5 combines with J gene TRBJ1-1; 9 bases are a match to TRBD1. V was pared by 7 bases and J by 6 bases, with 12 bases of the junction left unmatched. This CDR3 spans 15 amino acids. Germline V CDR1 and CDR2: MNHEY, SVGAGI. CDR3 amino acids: CASTRTRTGAPEAFF. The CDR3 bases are TGTGCCAGCACCCGAACCCGGACAGGGGCTCCTGAAGCTTTCTTT.